This T cell receptor beta chain derives from a study of early T cells in non-severe SARS-CoV-2 infection. Unique molecular identifiers were added to individual cDNA molecules. One entry per CDR3 protein results from TCRdb running MiXCR on the 5' RACE reads. Here the sample spans 85,000 to 100,000 distinct CDR3 sequences, 11% being singletons. V dropped 4 bases and J dropped 4 bases, with 14 bases sitting between them. The CDR3 runs to 15 residues. Per germline, CDR1 SEHNR and CDR2 FQNEAQ (reference sequence). A few counts support this clonotype. The sample consisted of whole blood. The V gene is TRBV7-9, the J gene TRBJ2-1; no firm D call. This TCR derives from an adult who was a healthcare worker with PCR-confirmed SARS-CoV-2 infection or an uninfected control (not recorded which). The CDR3, as DNA: TGTGCCAGCAGCTCAACCGGGCGAAGATACAATGAGCAGTTCTTC. Translating gives CASSSTGRRYNEQFF.